The clone carrying this T cell receptor beta chain was seen many times. TCRdb called the 5' RACE reads again in MiXCR, with one record for every CDR3 protein. The repertoire includes 20,000 to 25,000 distinct CDR3 sequences, 30% of them detected once, and less than 2.5% sits in the top ten. The TCR sequence derives from a female donor with breast cancer. Sequenced material: tumor-infiltrating naive CD4+ T cells sorted from the breast tumor. Subset in this sample: naive CD4+ T cells, CD4+CD45RA+CD25-.

The CDR3 spells CSARRTLGQGSYEQYF. CDR3 sequence (DNA): TGCAGTGCTAGACGAACCCTAGGACAGGGATCCTACGAGCAGTACTTC. The chain has TRBV20-1 and TRBJ2-7; 8 nucleotides line up with TRBD1. Germline-derived CDR1 and CDR2 are DFQATT and SNEGSKA (reference sequence). There are 16 residues in the CDR3. V lost 2 bases to trimming and J lost 1 base; unmatched junction nucleotides: 10.